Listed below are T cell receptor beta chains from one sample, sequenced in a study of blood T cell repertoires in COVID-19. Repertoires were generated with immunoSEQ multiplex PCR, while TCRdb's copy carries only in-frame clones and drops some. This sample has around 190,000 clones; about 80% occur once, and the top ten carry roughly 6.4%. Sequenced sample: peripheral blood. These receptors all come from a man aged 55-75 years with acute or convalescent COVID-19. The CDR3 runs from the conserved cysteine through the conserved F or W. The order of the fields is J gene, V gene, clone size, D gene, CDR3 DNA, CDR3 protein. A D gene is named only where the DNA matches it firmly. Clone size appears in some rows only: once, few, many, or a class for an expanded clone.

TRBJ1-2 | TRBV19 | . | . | TGTGCCAGTAGTATAAGCGGCAGACAGGCTAATTTCTATGGCTACACCTTC | CASSISGRQANFYGYTF
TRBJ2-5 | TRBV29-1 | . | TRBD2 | TGCAGCGTCGCTGGGACTAGCGGGACCAGACCAGAGACCCAGTACTTC | CSVAGTSGTRPETQYF
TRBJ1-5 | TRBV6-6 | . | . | TGTGCCAGCAGTTACGTATGGCAGCAGCCCCAGCATTTT | CASSYVWQQPQHF
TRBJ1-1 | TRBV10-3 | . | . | TGTGCCATCAATATGGCGGGAGGGACTGAAGCTTTCTTT | CAINMAGGTEAFF
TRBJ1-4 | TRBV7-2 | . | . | TGTGCCAGCAGCCCCCGCGGCGGTAATGAAAAACTGTTTTTT | CASSPRGGNEKLFF
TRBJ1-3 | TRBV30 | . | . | TGTGCCTCCGCGCGGGCATCGGGAAACACCATATATTTT | CASARASGNTIYF
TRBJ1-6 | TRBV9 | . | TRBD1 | TGTGCCAGCAGTGCCGGGACAGGGAGGTCACCCCTCCACTTT | CASSAGTGRSPLHF
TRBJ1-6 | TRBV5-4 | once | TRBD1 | TGTGCCAGCAGTACACAGGGGTTAGATTCACCCCTCCACTTT | CASSTQGLDSPLHF
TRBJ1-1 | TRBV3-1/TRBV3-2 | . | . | TGTGCCAGCAGCCAAAATTCAGTCCGGAACACTGAAGCTTTCTTT | CASSQNSVRNTEAFF
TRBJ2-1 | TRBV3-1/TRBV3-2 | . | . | TGTGCCAGCAGCCGAACTCACAATGAGCAGTTCTTC | CASSRTHNEQFF
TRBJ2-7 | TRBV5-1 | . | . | TGCGCCAGCAGCTTGGTGGAGACGAATACCTACGAGCAGTACTTC | CASSLVETNTYEQYF
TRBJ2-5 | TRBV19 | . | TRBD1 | TGTGCCAGTAGTATGGAACGACAGGGACCGCAAGAGACCCAGTACTTC | CASSMERQGPQETQYF
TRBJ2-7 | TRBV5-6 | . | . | TGTGCCAGCAGCTATACTAACAGGCTAGGGTACGAGCAGTACTTC | CASSYTNRLGYEQYF
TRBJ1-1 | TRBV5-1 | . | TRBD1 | TGCGCCAGCACCGGACAGGGTGCGAACACTGAAGCTTTCTTT | CASTGQGANTEAFF
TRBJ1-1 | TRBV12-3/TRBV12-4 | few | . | TGTGCCAGCAGTTTAGCGGGCGGGACCTTGGCTTTCTTT | CASSLAGGTLAFF
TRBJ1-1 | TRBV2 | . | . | TGTGCCAGCAGCCCAGAAACGGGGACTGAAGCTTTCTTT | CASSPETGTEAFF
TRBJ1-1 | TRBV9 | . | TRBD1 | TGTGCCAGCAGCCAGGGGGCGCGGGCTGAAGCTTTCTTT | CASSQGARAEAFF
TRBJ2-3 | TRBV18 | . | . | TGTGCCAGCTCATCCGACTTGGGCACAGATACGCAGTATTTT | CASSSDLGTDTQYF
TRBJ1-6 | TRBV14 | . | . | TGTGCCAGCAGCCAAGAATTGCAGGGTGGGAGGACACCCCTCCACTTT | CASSQELQGGRTPLHF
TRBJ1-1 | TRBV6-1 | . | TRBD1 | TGTGCCAGCAGTGAACCCGCAGGGGGCACTGAAGCTTTCTTT | CASSEPAGGTEAFF
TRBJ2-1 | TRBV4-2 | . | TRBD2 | TGTGCCAGCAGCCAAGAGTTAGCGGGAGATGAGCAGTTCTTC | CASSQELAGDEQFF
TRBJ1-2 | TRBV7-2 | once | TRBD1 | TGTGCCAGCAGCTTAGAAGCGGGACAGGGTGGGTATGGCTACACCTTC | CASSLEAGQGGYGYTF
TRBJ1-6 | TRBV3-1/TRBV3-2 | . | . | TGTGCCAGCAGCCAGGGGCAGAACTATAATTCACCCCTCCACTTT | CASSQGQNYNSPLHF
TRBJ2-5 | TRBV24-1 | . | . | TGTGCCAACTCCGGAGGGGCAGGGCGGGAGACCCAGTACTTC | CANSGGAGRETQYF
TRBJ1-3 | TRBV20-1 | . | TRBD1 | TGCAGTGCTAGTTCAGGGGGTGTAAACACCATATATTTT | CSASSGGVNTIYF
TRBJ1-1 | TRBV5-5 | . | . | TGTGCCAGCAGCTTGGTCTGGGCAGACACTGAAGCTTTCTTT | CASSLVWADTEAFF
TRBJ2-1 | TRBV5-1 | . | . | TGCGCCAGCAGCTTGGAGCGGGTCTCCTACAATGAGCAGTTCTTC | CASSLERVSYNEQFF
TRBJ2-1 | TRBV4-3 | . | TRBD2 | TGCGCCAGCAGCCGAATTAGCGGGGGCCCGTACAATGAGCAGTTCTTC | CASSRISGGPYNEQFF
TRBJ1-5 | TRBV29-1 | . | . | TGCAGCGCTACAGACGGTAGCAATCAGCCCCAGCATTTT | CSATDGSNQPQHF
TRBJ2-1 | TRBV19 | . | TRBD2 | TGTGCCAGTAGTATTACTAGCGGTGCCTACAATGAGCAGTTCTTC | CASSITSGAYNEQFF
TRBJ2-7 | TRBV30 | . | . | TGTGCCTGGAGGGTAACCGGAGGGACGCAAACCTTC | CAWRVTGGTQTF
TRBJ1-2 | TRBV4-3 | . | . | TGCGCCAGCAGCCAAGGGGCAGGGGACGGCTACACCTTC | CASSQGAGDGYTF
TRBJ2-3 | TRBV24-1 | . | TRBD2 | TGTGCCACCAGTGATCCCGGGACTAGCGGGGGTAGAGGCACAGATACGCAGTATTTT | CATSDPGTSGGRGTDTQYF
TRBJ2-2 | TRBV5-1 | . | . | TGCGCCAGCAGCCTTCAGGGGAACACCGGGGAGCTGTTTTTT | CASSLQGNTGELFF
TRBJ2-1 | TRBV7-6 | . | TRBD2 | TGTGCCAGCAGCAAACTAGCGGGGGGTCCCAGCTCCTACAATGAGCAGTTCTTC | CASSKLAGGPSSYNEQFF
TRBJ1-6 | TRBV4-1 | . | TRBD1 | TGCGCCAGCAGTCAGGGGGCGAGGAACTCACCCCTCCACTTT | CASSQGARNSPLHF
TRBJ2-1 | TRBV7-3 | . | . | TGTGCCAGCAGCCCGAGGACAAGCACCAATGAGCAGTTCTTC | CASSPRTSTNEQFF
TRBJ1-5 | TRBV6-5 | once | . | TGTGCCAGCAGCAGGCAGGGAGGTAGCAATCAGCCCCAGCATTTT | CASSRQGGSNQPQHF
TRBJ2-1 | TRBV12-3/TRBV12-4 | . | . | TGTGCCAGCAGTTTATCTTCGGGGTACGAGCAGTTCTTC | CASSLSSGYEQFF
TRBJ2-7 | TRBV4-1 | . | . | TGCGCCAGCAGCCAAGATAATAGCTTTAGCTCCTACGAGCAGTACTTC | CASSQDNSFSSYEQYF
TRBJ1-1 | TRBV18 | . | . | TGTGCCAGCTCACAGGGGCTGAACACTGAAGCTTTCTTT | CASSQGLNTEAFF
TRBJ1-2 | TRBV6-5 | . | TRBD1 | TGTGCCAGTCAGGGACAGCCTACTAACTATGGCTACACCTTC | CASQGQPTNYGYTF
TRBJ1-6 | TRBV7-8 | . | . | TGTGCCAGCAGCTTAGACAGGGATTCACCCCTCCACTTT | CASSLDRDSPLHF
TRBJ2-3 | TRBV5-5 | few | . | TGTGCCAGCAGCTTGTGGGGGCCAGATACGCAGTATTTT | CASSLWGPDTQYF
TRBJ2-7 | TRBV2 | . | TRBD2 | TGTGCCAGCAGGATGGAGCTAGCGGGACTCACCTACGAGCAGTACTTC | CASRMELAGLTYEQYF
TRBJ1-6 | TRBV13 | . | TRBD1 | TGTGCCAGCAGCCTTGGACAGGGAATGGGAAATTCACCCCTCCACTTT | CASSLGQGMGNSPLHF
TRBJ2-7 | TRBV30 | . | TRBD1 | TGTGCCTGGAGTGGGGAGGACAGGGTGTCCGAGCAGTACTTC | CAWSGEDRVSEQYF
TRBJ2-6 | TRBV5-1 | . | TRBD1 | TGCGCCAGCAGCTTCGGAGGGACAGGAGTCTCTGGGGCCAACGTCCTGACTTTC | CASSFGGTGVSGANVLTF
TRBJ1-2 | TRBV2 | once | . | TGTGCCAGCAGTCTTCAGGAGGGAACTATCTATGGCTACACCTTC | CASSLQEGTIYGYTF
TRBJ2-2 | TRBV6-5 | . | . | TGTGCCAGCACCCAGGTGGGGGGAAACACCGGGGAGCTGTTTTTT | CASTQVGGNTGELFF
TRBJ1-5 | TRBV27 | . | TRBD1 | TGTGCCAGCAGTCCTCCCCCCGGGACAGGGGCCCTCTATAGCAATCAGCCCCAGCATTTT | CASSPPPGTGALYSNQPQHF
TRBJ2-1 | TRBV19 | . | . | TGTGCCAGTAGTAAGGACTCTCAAATCACCTACAATGAGCAGTTCTTC | CASSKDSQITYNEQFF
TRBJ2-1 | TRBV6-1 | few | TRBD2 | TGTGCCAGCAGTGAAGCTAGCGGGGGGGCCCTGGGGGAGCAGTTCTTC | CASSEASGGALGEQFF